This T cell receptor (beta chain) was sequenced during a study of CXCR3-negative and CXCR3-positive naive CD8 T cells. Carrying UMI labels, the TRB cDNA libraries were prepared through 5' RACE. Reanalyzing the 5' RACE reads, TCRdb keeps one entry per CDR3 protein, without DNA. The sample table includes tens of thousands of distinct CDR3 sequences. This CDR3 contains 14 residues. From germline, CDR1 is SGHVS and CDR2 FQNEAQ. As concerns this clonotype: Its antigen is as yet unknown.

Study results and caveats: TRB CDR3s were more hydrophobic in CXCR3-positive than in CXCR3-negative naive cells.

The chain employs TRBV7-8 and TRBJ1-3. Material: naive CXCR3+ CD8+ T cells from blood. Noted subset: CD45RO-CCR7+CD27+CD95- naive CD8+ T cells expressing CXCR3 (TNR3+). The clonotype comes from a human donor in good health. Some clones in this sample may be carry-over from other donors' samples. CDR3 loop: CASSLWEVGNTIYF.